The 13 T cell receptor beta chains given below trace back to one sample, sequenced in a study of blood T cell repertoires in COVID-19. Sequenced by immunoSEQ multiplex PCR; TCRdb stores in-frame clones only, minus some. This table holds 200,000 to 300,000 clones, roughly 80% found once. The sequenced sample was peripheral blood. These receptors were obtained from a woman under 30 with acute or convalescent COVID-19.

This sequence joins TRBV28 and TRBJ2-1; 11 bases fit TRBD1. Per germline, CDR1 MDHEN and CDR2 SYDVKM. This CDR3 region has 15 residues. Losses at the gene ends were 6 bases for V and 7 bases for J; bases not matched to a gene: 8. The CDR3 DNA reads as TGTGCCAGCAGACTCCGGGACAGGGGGTGGAATGAGCAGTTCTTC. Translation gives CASRLRDRGWNEQFF.

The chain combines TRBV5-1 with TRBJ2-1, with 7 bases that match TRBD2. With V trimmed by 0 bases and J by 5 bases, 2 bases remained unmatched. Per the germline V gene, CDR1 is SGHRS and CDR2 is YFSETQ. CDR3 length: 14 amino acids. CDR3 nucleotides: TGCGCCAGCAGCTTGGTTCTAGCGGACAATGAGCAGTTCTTC. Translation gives CASSLVLADNEQFF.

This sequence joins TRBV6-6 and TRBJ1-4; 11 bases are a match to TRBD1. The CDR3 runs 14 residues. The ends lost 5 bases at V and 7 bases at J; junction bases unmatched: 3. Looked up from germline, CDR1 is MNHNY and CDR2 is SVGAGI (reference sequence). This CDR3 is CASSTGTGGEKLFF. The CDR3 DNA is TGTGCCAGCAGTACCGGGACAGGGGGTGAAAAACTGTTTTTT.

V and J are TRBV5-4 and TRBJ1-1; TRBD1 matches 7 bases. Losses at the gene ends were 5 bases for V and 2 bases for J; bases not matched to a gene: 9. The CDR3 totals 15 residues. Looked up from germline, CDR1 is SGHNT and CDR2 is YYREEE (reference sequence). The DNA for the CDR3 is TGTGCCAGCAGACTAGGGCAGGGGGAAAACACTGAAGCTTTCTTT. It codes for CASRLGQGENTEAFF.

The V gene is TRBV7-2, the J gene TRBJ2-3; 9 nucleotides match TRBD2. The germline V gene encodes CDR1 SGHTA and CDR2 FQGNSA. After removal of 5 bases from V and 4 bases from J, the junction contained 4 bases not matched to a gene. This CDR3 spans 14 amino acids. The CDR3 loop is CASSGRLAADTQYF. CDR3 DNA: TGTGCCAGCAGCGGACGACTAGCGGCAGATACGCAGTATTTT.

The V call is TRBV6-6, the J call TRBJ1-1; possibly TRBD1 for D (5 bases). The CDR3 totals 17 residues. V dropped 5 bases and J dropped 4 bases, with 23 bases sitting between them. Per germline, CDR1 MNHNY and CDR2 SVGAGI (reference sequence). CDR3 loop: CASSRAVGVLIGTEAFF. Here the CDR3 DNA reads TGTGCCAGCAGTCGAGCAGTAGGGGTCTTAATAGGCACTGAAGCTTTCTTT.

The CDR3 region has the DNA TGTGCCAGCAGCTCATGGACTAGCCGGGATGAGCAGTTCTTC. It is translated as CASSSWTSRDEQFF. The chain employs TRBV5-5 and TRBJ2-1; TRBD2 matches at 8 bases. The CDR3 contains 14 residues. Germline CDR1 and CDR2: SGHKS and YYEKEE (reference sequence). The V gene end was trimmed by 3 bases and the J gene end by 8 bases; junction bases not matched to a gene: 7.

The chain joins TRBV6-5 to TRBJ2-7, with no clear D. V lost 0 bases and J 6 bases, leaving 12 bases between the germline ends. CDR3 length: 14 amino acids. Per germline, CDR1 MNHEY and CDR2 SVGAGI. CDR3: CASSYSGDFGEQYF. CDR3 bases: TGTGCCAGCAGTTACTCTGGTGATTTCGGCGAGCAGTACTTC.

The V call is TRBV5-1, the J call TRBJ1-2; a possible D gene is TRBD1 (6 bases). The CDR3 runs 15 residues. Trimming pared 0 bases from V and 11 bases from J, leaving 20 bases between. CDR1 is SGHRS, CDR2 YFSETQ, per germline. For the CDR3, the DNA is TGCGCCAGCAGCTTGGGGTTGAGGTCGACGGACAGTTACACCTTC. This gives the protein CASSLGLRSTDSYTF.

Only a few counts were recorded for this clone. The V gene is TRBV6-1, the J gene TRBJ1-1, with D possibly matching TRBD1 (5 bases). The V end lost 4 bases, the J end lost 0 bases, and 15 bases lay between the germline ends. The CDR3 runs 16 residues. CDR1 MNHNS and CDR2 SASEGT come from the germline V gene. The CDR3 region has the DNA TGTGCCAGCAGTGGTGCTCCAGGGTCCGTGAACACTGAAGCTTTCTTT. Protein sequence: CASSGAPGSVNTEAFF.

CDR3 in amino acids: CASSLFGGETQYF. CDR3 in DNA: TGTGCCAGCAGCCTGTTCGGGGGGGAGACCCAGTACTTC. The genes are TRBV3-1 (or the pseudogene TRBV3-2) and TRBJ2-5, with 7 bases identical to TRBD2. This CDR3 spans 13 amino acids. The junction had 4 bases not matched to a gene; V was cut back by 4 bases and J by 5 bases. Germline loops: CDR1 LGHDT, CDR2 YNNKEL (reference sequence).

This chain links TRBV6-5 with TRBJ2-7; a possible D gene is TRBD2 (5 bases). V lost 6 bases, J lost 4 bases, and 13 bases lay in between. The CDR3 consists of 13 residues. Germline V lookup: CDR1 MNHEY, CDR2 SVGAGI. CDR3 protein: CASRAGVVYEQYF. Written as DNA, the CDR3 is TGTGCCAGCAGGGCCGGGGTCGTTTACGAGCAGTACTTC.

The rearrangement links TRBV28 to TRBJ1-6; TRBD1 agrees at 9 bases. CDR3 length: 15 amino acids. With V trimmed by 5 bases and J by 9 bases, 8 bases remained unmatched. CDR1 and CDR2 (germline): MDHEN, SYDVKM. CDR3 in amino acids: CASSPVGQGTSPLHF. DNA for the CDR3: TGTGCCAGCAGTCCGGTGGGACAGGGAACTTCACCCCTCCACTTT.